This T cell receptor (beta chain) was sequenced during a study of cytomegalovirus exposure and HLA in healthy donors. Study-wide results and caveats: Presence/absence analyses rested on an assumption that sequencing depth was roughly uniform across donors.

This clone was found once. Its target is unknown. Primers: 60 Vbeta forward and 13 Jbeta reverse. The method was immunoSEQ multiplex PCR; TCRdb's version includes in-frame clones alone and lacks a portion of them. The data show about 230,000 clones, approximately 90% seen once. Source material: PBMCs. The receptor was isolated from a woman in her late teens or twenties in good health and CMV-seronegative.

CDR3 region: CASSILGGEDTQYF. The DNA for the CDR3 is TGTGCCAGTAGTATTCTCGGCGGGGAAGATACGCAGTATTTT. The J gene is TRBJ2-3, the V gene TRBV19; a possible D gene is TRBD2 (6 bases). Germline values: CDR1 LNHDA, CDR2 SQIVND (reference sequence). Trimming pared 3 bases from V and 5 bases from J, leaving 12 bases between. This CDR3 has 14 residues.